This T cell receptor beta chain was recorded in a study of technical replicates of blood from a few donors. The V end was cut by 11 bases, the J end by 4 bases, with 14 bases between. The germline V gene has CDR1 LNHDA and CDR2 SQIVND (reference sequence). The CDR3 extends over 12 amino acids. Generated by immunoSEQ multiplex PCR, the TCRdb table keeps only in-frame clones and is missing some. The sample has 84,000 or so clones, 93% seen once. This receptor was taken from a human donor in good health. Sample: T cells isolated from PBMCs. The chain recombines TRBV19 with TRBJ1-1, with unresolved D. CDR3 DNA: TGTGCCGTCGGGTTCCCGGGCACTGAAGCTTTCTTT. Translated: CAVGFPGTEAFF. Full variable domain (remainder filled in from reference TRBV19 and TRBJ1-1): DGGITQSPKYLFRKEGQNVTLSCEQNLNHDAMYWYRQDPGQGLRLIYYSQIVNDFQKGDIAEGYSVSREKKESFPLTVTSAQKNPTAFYLCAVGFPGTEAFFGQGTRLTVV.